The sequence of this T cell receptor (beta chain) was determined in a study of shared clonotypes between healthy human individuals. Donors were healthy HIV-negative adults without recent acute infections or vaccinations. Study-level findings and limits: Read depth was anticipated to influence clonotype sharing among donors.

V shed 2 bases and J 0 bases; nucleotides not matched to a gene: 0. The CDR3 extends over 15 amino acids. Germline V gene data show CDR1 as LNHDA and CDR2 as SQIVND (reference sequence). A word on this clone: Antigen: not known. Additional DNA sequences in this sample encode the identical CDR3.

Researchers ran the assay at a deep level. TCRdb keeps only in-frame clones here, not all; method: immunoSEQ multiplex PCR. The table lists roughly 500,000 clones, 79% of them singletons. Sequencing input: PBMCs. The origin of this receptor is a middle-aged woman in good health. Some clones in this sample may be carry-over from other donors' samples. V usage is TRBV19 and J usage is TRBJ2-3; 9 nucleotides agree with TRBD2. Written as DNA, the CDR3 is TGTGCCAGTAGTATAACTAGCGGGAGCACAGATACGCAGTATTTT. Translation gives CASSITSGSTDTQYF.